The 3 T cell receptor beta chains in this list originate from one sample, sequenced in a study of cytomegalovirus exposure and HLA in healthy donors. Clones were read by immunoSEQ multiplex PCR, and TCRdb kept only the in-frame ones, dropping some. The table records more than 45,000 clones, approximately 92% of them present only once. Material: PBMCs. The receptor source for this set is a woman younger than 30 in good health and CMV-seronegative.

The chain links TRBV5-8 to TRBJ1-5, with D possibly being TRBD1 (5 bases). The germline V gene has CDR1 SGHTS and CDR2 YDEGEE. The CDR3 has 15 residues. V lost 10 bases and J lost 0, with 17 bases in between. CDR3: CASTRRGASNQPQHF. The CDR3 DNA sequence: TGTGCCTCAACTAGGCGCGGGGCTAGCAATCAGCCCCAGCATTTT.

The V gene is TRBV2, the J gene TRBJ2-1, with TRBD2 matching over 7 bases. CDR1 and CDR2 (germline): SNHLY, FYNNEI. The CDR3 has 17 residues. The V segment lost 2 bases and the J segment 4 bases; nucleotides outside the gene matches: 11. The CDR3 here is CASSESRASGLYNEQFF. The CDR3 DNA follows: TGTGCCAGCAGTGAATCTCGGGCTAGCGGACTATACAATGAGCAGTTCTTC.

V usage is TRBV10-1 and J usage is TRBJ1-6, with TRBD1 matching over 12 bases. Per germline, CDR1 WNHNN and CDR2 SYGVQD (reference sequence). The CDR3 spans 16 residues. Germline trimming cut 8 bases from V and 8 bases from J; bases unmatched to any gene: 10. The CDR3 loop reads CASASGTGGAYSPLHF. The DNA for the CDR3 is TGCGCCAGCGCCTCCGGGACAGGGGGCGCGTATTCACCCCTCCACTTT.